In its sample, the clone carrying this TCR beta chain was seen once. This record comes from a study of blood T cell repertoires in COVID-19. In the study overall: Researchers got acute and convalescent COVID-19 samples from the United States, Italy and Spain. The analysed material was cDNA or gDNA that came from T cells, B-cell-depleted T cells, or PBMCs.

How the authors handled the data: Estimation of nucleated cell counts relied on the amplification of reference gene primers. Assay: immunoSEQ multiplex PCR; the TCRdb copy retains only in-frame clones and omits some. V, J and clone size derive from that table, while D and trimming were established from the DNA sequence. This table has about 82,000 clones, just under 85% appearing once. This CDR3 spans 15 amino acids. Trimming left V 3 bases short and J 2 bases short, with 14 bases between. Germline V lookup: CDR1 GTSNPN, CDR2 SVGIG (reference sequence). The chain joins TRBV30 to TRBJ1-5; no firm D call. This receptor was obtained from a man older than 75 with active or convalescent COVID-19. What was sequenced was peripheral blood. The CDR3 here is CAWRPKGGGNQPQHF. CDR3 nucleotides: TGTGCCTGGAGACCGAAAGGTGGAGGCAATCAGCCCCAGCATTTT.